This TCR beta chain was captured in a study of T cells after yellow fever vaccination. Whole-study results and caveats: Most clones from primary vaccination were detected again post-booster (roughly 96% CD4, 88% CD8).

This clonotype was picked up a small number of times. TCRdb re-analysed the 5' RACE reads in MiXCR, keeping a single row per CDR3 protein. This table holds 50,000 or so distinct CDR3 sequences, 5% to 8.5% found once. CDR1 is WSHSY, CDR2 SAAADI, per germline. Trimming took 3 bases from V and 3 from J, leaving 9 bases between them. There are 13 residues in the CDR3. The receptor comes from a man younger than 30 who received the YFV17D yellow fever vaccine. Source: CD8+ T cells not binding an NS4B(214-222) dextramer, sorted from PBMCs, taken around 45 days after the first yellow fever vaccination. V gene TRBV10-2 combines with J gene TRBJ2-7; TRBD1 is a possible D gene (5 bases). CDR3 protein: CASSEGQGYEQYF. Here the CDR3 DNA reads TGCGCCAGCAGTGAAGGGCAGGGCTACGAGCAGTACTTC.